These 20 T cell receptor beta chains share one sample of origin, sequenced in a study of a mutant IDH1 vaccine in newly diagnosed glioma. The assay was immunoSEQ multiplex PCR, and TCRdb's table has in-frame clones only and misses some. The table lists more than 80,000 clones, approximately 83% of them singletons. Time point specified: baseline, week 1 (first vaccination visit). The sample's treatment: pre-vaccination baseline after standard-of-care therapy. The material was PBMCs, obtained from a glioma patient treated with radiotherapy, temozolomide or both. The receptor source for this set is a woman between 50 and 59 years old with glioma.

This chain links TRBV5-1 with TRBJ1-2; 9 bases match TRBD1. Unmatched junction bases numbered 2, after V lost 1 base and J lost 7 bases. The CDR3 is 13 residues long. Germline values: CDR1 SGHRS, CDR2 YFSETQ. The DNA of the CDR3 is TGCGCCAGCAGCTTGACAGGGGGCGTTGGCTACACCTTC. The encoded protein is CASSLTGGVGYTF.

The rearrangement uses TRBV6-1 and TRBJ1-5, with D hard to call. The CDR3 spans 17 residues. Trimming pared 4 bases from V and 0 bases from J, leaving 16 bases between. Germline lookup yields CDR1 MNHNS and CDR2 SASEGT. CDR3 DNA sequence: TGTGCCAGCAGTGGACACCGGGCAGCTTATAGCAATCAGCCCCAGCATTTT. Translating it yields CASSGHRAAYSNQPQHF.

This chain joins TRBV29-1 and TRBJ1-2; weak D call: TRBD1 (5 bases). Germline CDR1 and CDR2: SQVTM and ANQGSEA. Trimming took 6 bases from V and 4 from J, leaving 21 bases between them. The length of the CDR3 is 15 residues. The DNA of the CDR3 is TGCAGCGTAGTCACCTCGGGGGGGGAGGGCTATGGCTACACCTTC. This translates into CSVVTSGGEGYGYTF. The full variable domain, rest sourced from reference TRBV29-1 and TRBJ1-2, is SAVISQKPSRDICQRGTSLTIQCQVDSQVTMMFWYRQQPGQSLTLIATANQGSEATYESGFVIDKFPISRPNLTFSTLTVSNMSPEDSSIYLCSVVTSGGEGYGYTFGSGTRLTVV.

V is TRBV9 and J is TRBJ1-4, with 7 bases matching TRBD1. CDR1 SGDLS and CDR2 YYNGEE come from the germline V gene. This CDR3 region has 14 residues. The junction had 6 bases not matched to a gene; V was cut back by 4 bases and J by 6 bases. The CDR3 spells CASSKGQLYEKLFF. Here the CDR3 DNA reads TGTGCCAGCAGCAAGGGACAGCTATATGAAAAACTGTTTTTT.

This clone was seen just once. The genes are TRBV5-4 and TRBJ2-2, with TRBD2 identical over 7 bases. Trimming cost V 4 bases and J 1 base; bases outside gene matches: 4. This CDR3 has 15 amino acids. Germline assignment: CDR1 SGHNT and CDR2 YYREEE (reference sequence). CDR3 nucleotide sequence: TGTGCCAGCAGCGACATAGCGGGGAACACCGGGGAGCTGTTTTTT. Its protein product is CASSDIAGNTGELFF.

The sample holds one count of this clone. CDR3 protein: CASSANAGPAYEQYF. The CDR3, as DNA: TGTGCCAGCTCCGCTAATGCGGGGCCCGCCTACGAGCAGTACTTC. The rearrangement links TRBV18 to TRBJ2-7, with D perhaps TRBD2 (6 bases). Germline V lookup: CDR1 KGHSH, CDR2 LQKENI. The V end was cut by 6 bases, the J end by 2 bases, with 17 bases between. The CDR3 is made up of 15 amino acids.

The chain carries TRBV28 and TRBJ1-2; possibly TRBD1 for D (5 bases). Per the germline V gene, CDR1 is MDHEN and CDR2 is SYDVKM. V gave up 6 bases and J gave up 8 bases, with 16 bases separating them. The CDR3 sequence is 13 residues long. The CDR3 reads CASSSTRRDGYTF. CDR3 in DNA: TGTGCCAGCAGCTCCACGCGGCGGGACGGCTACACCTTC.

This clone occurred once. The rearrangement joins TRBV10-1 to TRBJ1-1, with 7 positions matching TRBD1. The CDR3 spans 15 residues. CDR1 and CDR2 from the germline V gene are WNHNN and SYGVQD (reference sequence). Germline trimming cut 4 bases from V and 11 bases from J; bases unmatched to any gene: 16. The CDR3 DNA sequence: TGCGCCAGCAGTGGGTGGTCAGGGGGTGCGATAGGGGCTTTCTTT. This sequence encodes CASSGWSGGAIGAFF.

The chain employs TRBV7-8 and TRBJ2-1, with 9 bases matching TRBD2. From germline, CDR1 is SGHVS and CDR2 FQNEAQ. With 1 base clipped from V and 5 bases from J, the junction kept 6 bases outside the gene matches. This CDR3 spans 16 amino acids. The CDR3, as DNA: TGTGCCAGCAGCTTAGAAGCTAGCGGGGCCGACAATGAGCAGTTCTTC. Its protein product is CASSLEASGADNEQFF.

This sequence joins TRBV7-5 and TRBJ1-2; TRBD1 reflects the table's D call only, with no check against the DNA. TRBV7-5 is described as a pseudogene. The CDR3 length is 16 residues. The CDR3 loop is CARSLAQGGPNYGYTF. CDR3 bases: TGTGCCAGAAGCTTAGCACAAGGGGGCCCTAACTATGGCTACACCTTC.

In DNA, the CDR3 is TGCGCCAGCAGCTTGGGACAGAGCTACAATGAGCAGTTCTTC. Its translation: CASSLGQSYNEQFF. The chain employs TRBV5-1 and TRBJ2-1; possible D gene TRBD1, 5 bases. V shed 0 bases and J shed 3 bases, with 7 bases lying between them. Looked up from germline, CDR1 is SGHRS and CDR2 is YFSETQ. There are 14 residues in the CDR3.

The chain links TRBV7-6 to TRBJ2-3, with 8 bases fitting TRBD2. This CDR3 spans 15 amino acids. The V gene end was trimmed by 5 bases and the J gene end by 7 bases; junction bases not matched to a gene: 11. Germline V gene data show CDR1 as SGHVS and CDR2 as FNYEAQ. CDR3 region: CASSARGVEAYTQYF. CDR3 DNA sequence: TGTGCCAGCAGCGCGCGGGGGGTCGAGGCGTATACGCAGTATTTT.

The gene calls are TRBV27 and TRBJ1-2; TRBD1 matches at 9 bases. The V gene end was trimmed by 5 bases and the J gene end by 4 bases; junction bases not matched to a gene: 2. Germline V gene data show CDR1 as MNHEY and CDR2 as SMNVEV (reference sequence). The CDR3 covers 13 residues. CDR3 sequence reads: CASSETGGYGYTF. The CDR3 nucleotides read TGTGCCAGCAGTGAGACAGGGGGCTATGGCTACACCTTC.

V usage is TRBV28 and J usage is TRBJ1-5, with D possibly matching TRBD1 (6 bases). Per the germline V gene, CDR1 is MDHEN and CDR2 is SYDVKM. Trimming pared 8 bases from V and 6 bases from J, leaving 11 bases between. The CDR3 runs 12 residues. The CDR3 reads CASHRVGQPQHF. The CDR3 DNA is TGTGCCAGCCACAGGGTTGGTCAGCCCCAGCATTTT.

CDR3 sequence (DNA): TGCGCCAGCAGCTCGACGGGGGCGGGGGGGCAAGAGACCCAGTACTTC. It is translated as CASSSTGAGGQETQYF. The chain links TRBV5-1 to TRBJ2-5; 9 bases match TRBD2. The CDR3 consists of 16 residues. Trimming removed 3 bases from V and 2 bases from J; junction bases left unmatched: 8. The germline V gene has CDR1 SGHRS and CDR2 YFSETQ.

This clone has just a few counts. The chain employs TRBV27 and TRBJ2-2; 9 bases are a match to TRBD1. The V and J ends lost 6 bases and 4 bases, in that order; junction bases with no gene match: 6. This CDR3 region has 15 residues. Germline assignment: CDR1 MNHEY and CDR2 SMNVEV (reference sequence). The CDR3 sequence: CASRTGGAGTGELFF. CDR3 DNA sequence: TGTGCCAGCAGAACAGGGGGCGCGGGCACCGGGGAGCTGTTTTTT.

V and J are TRBV6-4 and TRBJ2-2, with D unresolved. Deletions cut 3 bases from V and 1 base from J, with 3 bases between. CDR3 length: 13 amino acids. CDR1 and CDR2 from the germline V gene are MRHNA and SNTAGT. The CDR3 DNA sequence: TGTGCCAGCAGTGAAGGGAACACCGGGGAGCTGTTTTTT. Protein: CASSEGNTGELFF.

Notes on this clone: A junction end diverges from the germline sequence, so it may reflect a read error. The chain joins TRBV20-1 to TRBJ2-4, with a possible D match to TRBD1 (5 bases). This CDR3 spans 11 amino acids. Germline V lookup: CDR1 DFQATT, CDR2 SNEGSKA (reference sequence). CDR3 sequence (DNA): TGCAGTGCTAGAGAGGGGCAGGCCTTAGGCTTC. This sequence encodes CSAREGQALGF.

The V and J genes are TRBV29-1 and TRBJ1-1, with D unresolved. Between the trimmed V and J ends, which lost 8 bases and 1 base, there was a span of 8 bases. CDR1 and CDR2 from the germline V gene are SQVTM and ANQGSEA. The CDR3 is 11 residues long. CDR3 bases: TGCAGCACCCGGGAGAACACTGAAGCTTTCTTT. Translating gives CSTRENTEAFF.

This sequence joins TRBV27 and TRBJ1-1, with D unclear. The CDR3 is made up of 13 amino acids. Germline CDR1 MNHEY, CDR2 SMNVEV (reference sequence). V lost 3 bases and J 6 bases, leaving 11 bases between the germline ends. As DNA, the CDR3 is TGTGCCAGCAGTTTCGTCGGACGGCCTGAAGCTTTCTTT. Protein: CASSFVGRPEAFF.